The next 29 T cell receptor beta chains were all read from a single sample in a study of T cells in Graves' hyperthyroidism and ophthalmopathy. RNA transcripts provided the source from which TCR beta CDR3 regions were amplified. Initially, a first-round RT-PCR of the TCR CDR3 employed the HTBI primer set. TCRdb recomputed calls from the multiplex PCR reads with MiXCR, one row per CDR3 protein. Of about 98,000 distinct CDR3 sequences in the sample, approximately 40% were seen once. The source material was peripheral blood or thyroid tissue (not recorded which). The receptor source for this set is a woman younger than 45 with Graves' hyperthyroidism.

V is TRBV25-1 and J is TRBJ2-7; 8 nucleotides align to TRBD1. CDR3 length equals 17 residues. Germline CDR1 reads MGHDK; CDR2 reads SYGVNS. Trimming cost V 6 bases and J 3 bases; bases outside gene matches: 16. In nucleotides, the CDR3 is TGTGCCAGCAGCCTCGGGACAGGCCCCATAATCAACTACGAGCAGTACTTC. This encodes CASSLGTGPIINYEQYF.

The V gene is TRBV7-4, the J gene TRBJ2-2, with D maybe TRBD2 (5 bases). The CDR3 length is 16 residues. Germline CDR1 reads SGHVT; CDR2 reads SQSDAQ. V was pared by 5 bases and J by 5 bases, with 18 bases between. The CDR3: CASSHSRIARTGELFF. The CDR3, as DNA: TGTGCCAGCAGCCACTCGCGGATAGCGCGTACCGGGGAGCTGTTTTTT.

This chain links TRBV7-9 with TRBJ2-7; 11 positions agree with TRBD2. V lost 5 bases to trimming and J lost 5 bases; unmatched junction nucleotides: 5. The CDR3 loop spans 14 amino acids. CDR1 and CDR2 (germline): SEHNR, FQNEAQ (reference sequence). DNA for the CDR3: TGTGCCAGCAGCGCCGGGACTAGCGGAAACGAGCAGTACTTC. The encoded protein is CASSAGTSGNEQYF. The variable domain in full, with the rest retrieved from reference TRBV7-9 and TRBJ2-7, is DTGVSQNPRHKITKRGQNVTFRCDPISEHNRLYWYRQTLGQGPEFLTYFQNEAQLEKSRLLSDRFSAERPKGSFSTLEIQRTEQGDSAMYLCASSAGTSGNEQYFGPGTRLTVT.

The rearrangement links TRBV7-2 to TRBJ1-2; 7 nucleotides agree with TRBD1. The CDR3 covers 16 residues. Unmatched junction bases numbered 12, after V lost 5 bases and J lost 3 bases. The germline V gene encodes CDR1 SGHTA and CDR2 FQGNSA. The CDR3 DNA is TGTGCCAGCAGCCAGGCAGGGGGGGGGTATTACTATGGCTACACCTTC. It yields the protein CASSQAGGGYYYGYTF.

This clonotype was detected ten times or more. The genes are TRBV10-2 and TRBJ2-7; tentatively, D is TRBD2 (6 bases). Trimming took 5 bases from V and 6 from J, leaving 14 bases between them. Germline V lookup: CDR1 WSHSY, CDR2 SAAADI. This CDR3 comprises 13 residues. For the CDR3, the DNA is TGCGCCAGCAGTCAGAGGAGGGATGGCGAGCAGTACTTC. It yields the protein CASSQRRDGEQYF.

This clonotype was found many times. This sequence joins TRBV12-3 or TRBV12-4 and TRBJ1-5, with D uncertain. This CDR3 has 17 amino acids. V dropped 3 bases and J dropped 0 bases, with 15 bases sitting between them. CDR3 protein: CASSFSGFKGSNQPQHF. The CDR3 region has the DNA TGTGCCAGCAGTTTCTCCGGGTTTAAGGGTAGCAATCAGCCCCAGCATTTT.

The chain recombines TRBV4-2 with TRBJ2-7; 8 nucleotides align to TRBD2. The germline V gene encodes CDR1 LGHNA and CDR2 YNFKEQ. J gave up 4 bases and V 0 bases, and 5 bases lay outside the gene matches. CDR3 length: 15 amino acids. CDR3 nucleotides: TGTGCCAGCAGCCAAGATTTGACGGGAGGGTACGAGCAGTACTTC. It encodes CASSQDLTGGYEQYF.

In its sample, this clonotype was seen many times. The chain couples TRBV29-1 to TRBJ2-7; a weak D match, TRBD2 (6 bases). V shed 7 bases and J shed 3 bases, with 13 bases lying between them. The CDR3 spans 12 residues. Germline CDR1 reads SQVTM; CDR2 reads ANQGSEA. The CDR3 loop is CSAGSGSYEQYF. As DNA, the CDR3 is TGCAGCGCAGGGTCCGGGAGCTACGAGCAGTACTTC.

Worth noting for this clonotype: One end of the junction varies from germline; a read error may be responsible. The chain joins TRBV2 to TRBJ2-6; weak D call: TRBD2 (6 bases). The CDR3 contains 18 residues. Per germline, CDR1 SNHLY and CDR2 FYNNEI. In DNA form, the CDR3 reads TGTGCCACCAGTGCCCACAAAGGCGGGGTTAGTGGGGCCAACGTCCTGACTTTC. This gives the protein CATSAHKGGVSGANVLTF.

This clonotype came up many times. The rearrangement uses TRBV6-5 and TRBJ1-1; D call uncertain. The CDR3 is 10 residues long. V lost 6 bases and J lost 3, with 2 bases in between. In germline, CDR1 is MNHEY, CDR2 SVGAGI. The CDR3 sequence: CASRDTEAFF. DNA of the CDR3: TGTGCCAGCAGAGACACTGAAGCTTTCTTT.

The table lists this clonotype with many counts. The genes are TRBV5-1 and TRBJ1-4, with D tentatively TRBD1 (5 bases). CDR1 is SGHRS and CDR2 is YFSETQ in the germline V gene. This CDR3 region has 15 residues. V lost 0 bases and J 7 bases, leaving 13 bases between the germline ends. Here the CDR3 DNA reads TGCGCCAGCAGCTTGGCCGGGAGGGGTGGTGAAAAACTGTTTTTT. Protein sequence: CASSLAGRGGEKLFF.

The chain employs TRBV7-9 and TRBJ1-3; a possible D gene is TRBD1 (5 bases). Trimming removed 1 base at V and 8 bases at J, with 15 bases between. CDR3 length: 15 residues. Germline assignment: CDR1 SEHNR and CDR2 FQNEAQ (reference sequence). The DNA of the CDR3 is TGTGCCAGCAGCTTAGGGGAAGGCGGGGGAGACACCATATATTTT. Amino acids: CASSLGEGGGDTIYF.

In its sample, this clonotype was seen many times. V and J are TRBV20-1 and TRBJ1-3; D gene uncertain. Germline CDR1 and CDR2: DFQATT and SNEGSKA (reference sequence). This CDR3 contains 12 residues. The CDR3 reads CSAGGSGNTIYF. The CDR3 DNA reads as TGCAGCGCCGGCGGTTCTGGAAACACCATATATTTT.

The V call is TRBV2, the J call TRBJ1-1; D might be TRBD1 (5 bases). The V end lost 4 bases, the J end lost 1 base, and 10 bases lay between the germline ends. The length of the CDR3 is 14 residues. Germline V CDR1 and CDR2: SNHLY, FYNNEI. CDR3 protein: CASSAGQQNTEAFF. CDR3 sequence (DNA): TGTGCCAGCAGTGCGGGGCAGCAGAACACTGAAGCTTTCTTT. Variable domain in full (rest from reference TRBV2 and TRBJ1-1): EPEVTQTPSHQVTQMGQEVILRCVPISNHLYFYWYRQILGQKVEFLVSFYNNEISEKSEIFDDQFSVERPDGSNFTLKIRSTKLEDSAMYFCASSAGQQNTEAFFGQGTRLTVV.

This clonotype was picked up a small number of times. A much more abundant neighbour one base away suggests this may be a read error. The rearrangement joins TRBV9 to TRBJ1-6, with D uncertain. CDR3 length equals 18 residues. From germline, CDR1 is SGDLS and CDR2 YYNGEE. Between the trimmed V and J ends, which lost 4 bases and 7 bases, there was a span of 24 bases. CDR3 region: CASSLAPLVTILNSPLHF. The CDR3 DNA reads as TGTGCCAGCAGCTTGGCCCCTCTTGTGACGATTTTAAATTCACCCCTCCACTTT.

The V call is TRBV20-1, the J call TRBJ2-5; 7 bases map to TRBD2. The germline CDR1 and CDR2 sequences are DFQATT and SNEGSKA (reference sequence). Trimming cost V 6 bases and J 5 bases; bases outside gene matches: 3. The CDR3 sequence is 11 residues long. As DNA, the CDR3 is TGCAGTGCCCTGGGGGGGGAGACCCAGTACTTC. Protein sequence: CSALGGETQYF.

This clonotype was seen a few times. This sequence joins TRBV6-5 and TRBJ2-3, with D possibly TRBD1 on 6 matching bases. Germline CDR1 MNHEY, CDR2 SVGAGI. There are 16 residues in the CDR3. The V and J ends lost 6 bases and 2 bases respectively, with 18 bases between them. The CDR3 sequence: CASRQGRGRATDTQYF. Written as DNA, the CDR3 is TGTGCCAGCAGGCAGGGGAGAGGTCGGGCCACAGATACGCAGTATTTT.

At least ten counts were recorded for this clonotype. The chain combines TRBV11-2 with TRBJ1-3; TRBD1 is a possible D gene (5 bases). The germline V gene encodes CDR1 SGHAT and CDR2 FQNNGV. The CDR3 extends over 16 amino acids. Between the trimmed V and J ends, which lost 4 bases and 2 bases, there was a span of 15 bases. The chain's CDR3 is CASSSRVRGTGNTIYF. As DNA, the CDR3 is TGTGCCAGCAGCTCAAGGGTTCGGGGCACTGGAAACACCATATATTTT.

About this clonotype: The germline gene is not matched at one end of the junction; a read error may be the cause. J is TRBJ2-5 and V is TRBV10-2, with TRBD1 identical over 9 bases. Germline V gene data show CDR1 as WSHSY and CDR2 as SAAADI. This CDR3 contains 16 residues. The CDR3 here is CASERTRGTGTETRYF. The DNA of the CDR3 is TGCGCCAGCGAAAGAACGCGGGGGACAGGGACGGAGACCCGGTACTTC.

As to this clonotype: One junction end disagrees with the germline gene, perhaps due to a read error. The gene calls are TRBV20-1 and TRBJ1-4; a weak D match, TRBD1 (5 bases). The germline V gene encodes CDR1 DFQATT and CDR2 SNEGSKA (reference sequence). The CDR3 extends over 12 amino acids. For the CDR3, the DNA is TGCAGTGCTAGAGTTGGGGGTGAAGAACTGTTTTTC. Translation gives CSARVGGEELFF.

The CDR3: CASSLKQGKGYEQYF. In DNA form, the CDR3 reads TGTGCCAGCAGTTTAAAACAGGGAAAAGGCTACGAGCAGTACTTC. V is TRBV7-2 and J is TRBJ2-7; possibly TRBD1 for D (6 bases). V was cut by 6 bases and J by 3 bases, with 18 bases left in between. The CDR3 sequence is 15 residues long. Germline CDR1 and CDR2: SGHTA and FQGNSA.

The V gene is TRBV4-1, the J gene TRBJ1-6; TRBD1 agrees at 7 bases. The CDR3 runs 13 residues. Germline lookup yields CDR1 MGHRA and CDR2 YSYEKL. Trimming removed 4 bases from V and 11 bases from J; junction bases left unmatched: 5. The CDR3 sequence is CASSLDRDAPLHF. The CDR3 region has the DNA TGCGCCAGCAGCCTCGACAGGGACGCACCCCTCCACTTT.

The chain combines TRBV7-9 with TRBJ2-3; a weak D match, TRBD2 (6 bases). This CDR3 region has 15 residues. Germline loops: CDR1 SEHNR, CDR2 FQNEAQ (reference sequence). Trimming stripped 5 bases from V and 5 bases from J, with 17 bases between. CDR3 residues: CASSPLGGAVDTQYF. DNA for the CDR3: TGTGCCAGCAGCCCGCTGGGGGGAGCGGTAGATACGCAGTATTTT.

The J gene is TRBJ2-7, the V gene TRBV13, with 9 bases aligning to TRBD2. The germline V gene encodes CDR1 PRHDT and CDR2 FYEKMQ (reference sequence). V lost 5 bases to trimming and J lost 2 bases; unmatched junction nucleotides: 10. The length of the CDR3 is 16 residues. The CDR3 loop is CASSHYPGLATYEQYF. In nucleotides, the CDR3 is TGTGCCAGCAGCCACTACCCGGGACTAGCTACCTACGAGCAGTACTTC.

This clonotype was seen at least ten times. The CDR3 reads CASSLVPEVDGYTF. CDR3 nucleotide sequence: TGTGCCAGCAGTTTAGTACCCGAGGTTGATGGCTACACCTTC. This chain connects TRBV12-3 or TRBV12-4 to TRBJ1-2; no clear D gene. V was cut by 1 base and J by 6 bases, with 12 bases left in between. The CDR3 is 14 residues long.

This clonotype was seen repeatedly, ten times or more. The CDR3 nucleotides are TGTGCCAGCAGCCTCCAGACAGGGTTAGGAGGTGGCTACACCTTC. Translated: CASSLQTGLGGGYTF. This chain uses TRBV4-2 with TRBJ1-2, with 7 nucleotides matching TRBD1. The CDR3 covers 15 residues. Germline values: CDR1 LGHNA, CDR2 YNFKEQ. The ends lost 4 bases at V and 7 bases at J; junction bases unmatched: 12.

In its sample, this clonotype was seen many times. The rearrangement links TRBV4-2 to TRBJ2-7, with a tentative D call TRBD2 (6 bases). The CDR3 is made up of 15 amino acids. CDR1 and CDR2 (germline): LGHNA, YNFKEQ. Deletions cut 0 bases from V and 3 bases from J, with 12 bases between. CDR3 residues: CASSQDPTGLYEQYF. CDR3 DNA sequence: TGTGCCAGCAGCCAAGACCCGACGGGACTCTACGAGCAGTACTTC.

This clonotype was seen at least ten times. The DNA for the CDR3 is TGTGCCAGCAGGGCGTTTTCTGGAAACACCATATATTTT. It yields the protein CASRAFSGNTIYF. The chain employs TRBV6-5 and TRBJ1-3; D ambiguous. CDR1 MNHEY and CDR2 SVGAGI come from the germline V gene. CDR3 length equals 13 residues. With 6 bases removed from V and 1 base from J, the gap between germline ends came to 7 bases.

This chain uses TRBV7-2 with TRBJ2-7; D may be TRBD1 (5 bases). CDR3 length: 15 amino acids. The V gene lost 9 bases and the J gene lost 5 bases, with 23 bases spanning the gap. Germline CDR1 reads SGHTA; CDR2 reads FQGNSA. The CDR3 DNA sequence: TGTGCCAGTTACTCGAGCGCAGGGCGTAGTCACGAGCAGTACTTC. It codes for CASYSSAGRSHEQYF.